This T cell receptor beta chain was profiled in a study of graft-versus-host responses after intestinal transplantation. Looking at the study overall: The transplants performed in recipients were multivisceral, liver-intestinal, or isolated intestinal.

Comments on this clone: The antigen remains undetermined.

Produced via immunoSEQ multiplex PCR; TCRdb's table is partial and in-frame only. The sample holds about 84,000 clones; roughly 90% are singletons and the top ten take 0.3% to 0.35%. Deletions cut 4 bases from V and 4 bases from J, with 13 bases between. The CDR3 loop spans 14 amino acids. Looked up from germline, CDR1 is KGHSH and CDR2 is LQKENI. V and J are TRBV18 and TRBJ1-2; maybe TRBD1 (5 bases). This TCR derives from a human donor who was the organ donor for an intestinal transplant. Material: unstimulated CD4+ T cells sorted from spleen or lymph node cells, obtained before transplant. The DNA of the CDR3 is TGTGCCAGCTCACAGGGGAATATCGCCTATGGCTACACCTTC. This encodes CASSQGNIAYGYTF. Full variable domain (outside the CDR3, taken from reference TRBV18 and TRBJ1-2): NAGVMQNPRHLVRRRGQEARLRCSPMKGHSHVYWYRQLPEEGLKFMVYLQKENIIDESGMPKERFSAEFPKEGPSILRIQQVVRGDSAAYFCASSQGNIAYGYTFGSGTRLTVV.